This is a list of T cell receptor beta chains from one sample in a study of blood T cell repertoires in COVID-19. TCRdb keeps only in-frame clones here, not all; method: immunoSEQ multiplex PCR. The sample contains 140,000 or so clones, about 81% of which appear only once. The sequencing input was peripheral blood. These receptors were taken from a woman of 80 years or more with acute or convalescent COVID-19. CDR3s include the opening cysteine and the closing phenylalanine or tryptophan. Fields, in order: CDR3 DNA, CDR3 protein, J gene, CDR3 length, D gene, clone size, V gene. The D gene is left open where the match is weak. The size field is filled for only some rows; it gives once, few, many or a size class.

cdr3_nt: TGTGCCAGCGGAGCGGACAGGGGGCTTTACGAGCAGTACTTC
cdr3_aa: CASGADRGLYEQYF
j_call: TRBJ2-7
cdr3_length: 14
d_call: TRBD1
clone_size: .
v_call: TRBV27

cdr3_nt: TGCGCCAGCAGCCACAAAGGGACAGGCGTGAACAATGAGCAGTTCTTC
cdr3_aa: CASSHKGTGVNNEQFF
j_call: TRBJ2-1
cdr3_length: 16
d_call: TRBD1
clone_size: .
v_call: TRBV4-1

cdr3_nt: TGTGCCAGCAGCCCGTTACTAGGGGGCACTGAAGCTTTCTTT
cdr3_aa: CASSPLLGGTEAFF
j_call: TRBJ1-1
cdr3_length: 14
d_call: .
clone_size: .
v_call: TRBV7-2

cdr3_nt: TGTGCCAGCAGTTTTATCAAAGCGGATAGCACAGATACGCAGTATTTT
cdr3_aa: CASSFIKADSTDTQYF
j_call: TRBJ2-3
cdr3_length: 16
d_call: .
clone_size: .
v_call: TRBV27

cdr3_nt: TGTGCCAGCAGCTTAGGTGGCAGAACTACCTACAATGAGCAGTTCTTC
cdr3_aa: CASSLGGRTTYNEQFF
j_call: TRBJ2-1
cdr3_length: 16
d_call: .
clone_size: .
v_call: TRBV7-6

cdr3_nt: TGTGCCAGCTCACCAAACAGGGATAGAGAGGGCTACACCTTC
cdr3_aa: CASSPNRDREGYTF
j_call: TRBJ1-2
cdr3_length: 14
d_call: .
clone_size: .
v_call: TRBV18

cdr3_nt: TGTGCCACCAGTGCGGGGAGACTAGCGGGAGGGCCTTCTGAGCAGTACTTC
cdr3_aa: CATSAGRLAGGPSEQYF
j_call: TRBJ2-7
cdr3_length: 17
d_call: TRBD2
clone_size: .
v_call: TRBV24-1

cdr3_nt: TGTGCCAGCAGCGTAAGCAGGGCCAACGTCCTGACTTTC
cdr3_aa: CASSVSRANVLTF
j_call: TRBJ2-6
cdr3_length: 13
d_call: .
clone_size: .
v_call: TRBV9

cdr3_nt: TGCAGCGTTGGACAGGGGGCGATTGGGAATGAAAAACTGTTTTTT
cdr3_aa: CSVGQGAIGNEKLFF
j_call: TRBJ1-4
cdr3_length: 15
d_call: TRBD1
clone_size: .
v_call: TRBV29-1

cdr3_nt: TGTGCCAGCTCACCACCGTCCCGGGAGACCCAGTACTTC
cdr3_aa: CASSPPSRETQYF
j_call: TRBJ2-5
cdr3_length: 13
d_call: .
clone_size: .
v_call: TRBV18

cdr3_nt: TGTGCCAGCAGTCGGCTAGGAGCCTACGAGCAGTACTTC
cdr3_aa: CASSRLGAYEQYF
j_call: TRBJ2-7
cdr3_length: 13
d_call: .
clone_size: .
v_call: TRBV28

cdr3_nt: TGTGCCTGGAGTGAACGGACAGGGGGAGGCTACACCTTC
cdr3_aa: CAWSERTGGGYTF
j_call: TRBJ1-2
cdr3_length: 13
d_call: TRBD1
clone_size: .
v_call: TRBV30

cdr3_nt: TGTGCCAGCAGTGTACAGGGGGCCAACGTCCTGACTTTC
cdr3_aa: CASSVQGANVLTF
j_call: TRBJ2-6
cdr3_length: 13
d_call: .
clone_size: once
v_call: TRBV27

cdr3_nt: TGTGCCAGCAGCCCTCGGGCAGCGGCCACAGATACGCAGTATTTT
cdr3_aa: CASSPRAAATDTQYF
j_call: TRBJ2-3
cdr3_length: 15
d_call: .
clone_size: .
v_call: TRBV3-1/TRBV3-2

cdr3_nt: TGCGCCAGCAGCCAAGCCCGGACTAGCGGGGGCGAGCAGTACTTC
cdr3_aa: CASSQARTSGGEQYF
j_call: TRBJ2-7
cdr3_length: 15
d_call: TRBD2
clone_size: .
v_call: TRBV4-1

cdr3_nt: TGTGCCAGCAGTCGGGGGACTGGAGGGAATCAGCCTCAGCATTTT
cdr3_aa: CASSRGTGGNQPQHF
j_call: TRBJ1-5
cdr3_length: 15
d_call: .
clone_size: .
v_call: TRBV2

cdr3_nt: TGTGCCAGCTCCATGGGGCTTCTAGTCTCGGGGTTCTTC
cdr3_aa: CASSMGLLVSGFF
j_call: TRBJ2-1
cdr3_length: 13
d_call: .
clone_size: .
v_call: TRBV7-8

cdr3_nt: TGTGCCAGCAGTCCCCAGGGATACACTGAAGCTTTCTTT
cdr3_aa: CASSPQGYTEAFF
j_call: TRBJ1-1
cdr3_length: 13
d_call: .
clone_size: .
v_call: TRBV27

cdr3_nt: TGTGCCAGCTCGGGATTGTCGGCCTACGATACGCAGTATTTT
cdr3_aa: CASSGLSAYDTQYF
j_call: TRBJ2-3
cdr3_length: 14
d_call: .
clone_size: .
v_call: TRBV11-2

cdr3_nt: TGTGCCAGCAGCTTAGATTTTGGGGGGGGCACCTACAATGAGCAGTTCTTC
cdr3_aa: CASSLDFGGGTYNEQFF
j_call: TRBJ2-1
cdr3_length: 17
d_call: .
clone_size: .
v_call: TRBV11-2

cdr3_nt: TGTGCCAGTAGTATAAAAACTAGCGAATGGGGTCCTTACAATGAGCAGTTCTTC
cdr3_aa: CASSIKTSEWGPYNEQFF
j_call: TRBJ2-1
cdr3_length: 18
d_call: TRBD2
clone_size: .
v_call: TRBV19

cdr3_nt: TGTGCCAGCAGTCCAGGACAAGACAGCGCTTATCAAGAGACCCAGTACTTC
cdr3_aa: CASSPGQDSAYQETQYF
j_call: TRBJ2-5
cdr3_length: 17
d_call: .
clone_size: .
v_call: TRBV28

cdr3_nt: TGTGCCTGGAATAGCGGCCAAGAGACCCAGTACTTC
cdr3_aa: CAWNSGQETQYF
j_call: TRBJ2-5
cdr3_length: 12
d_call: .
clone_size: .
v_call: TRBV30

cdr3_nt: TGTGCCACCTCGACAGGGCAAAGAAACACCATATATTTT
cdr3_aa: CATSTGQRNTIYF
j_call: TRBJ1-3
cdr3_length: 13
d_call: TRBD1
clone_size: .
v_call: TRBV28

cdr3_nt: TGTGCCAGCAGCCAAACGAGGGAAGGAGAGACCCAGTACTTC
cdr3_aa: CASSQTREGETQYF
j_call: TRBJ2-5
cdr3_length: 14
d_call: .
clone_size: .
v_call: TRBV14

cdr3_nt: TGTGCCTGGACTGTCGGGGGATACACTGAAGCTTTCTTT
cdr3_aa: CAWTVGGYTEAFF
j_call: TRBJ1-1
cdr3_length: 13
d_call: .
clone_size: .
v_call: TRBV30

cdr3_nt: TGCGCCAGCAGCCCTACCTCGAGCAATGAGCAGTTCTTC
cdr3_aa: CASSPTSSNEQFF
j_call: TRBJ2-1
cdr3_length: 13
d_call: .
clone_size: .
v_call: TRBV4-1

cdr3_nt: TGTGCCAGCAGCGTAGTTGATCACTCCGAGCAGTACTTC
cdr3_aa: CASSVVDHSEQYF
j_call: TRBJ2-7
cdr3_length: 13
d_call: .
clone_size: .
v_call: TRBV9

cdr3_nt: TGTGCCAGCAGCCCACAGGGCCCCCAAAAGCCTAATGAGCAGTTCTTC
cdr3_aa: CASSPQGPQKPNEQFF
j_call: TRBJ2-1
cdr3_length: 16
d_call: .
clone_size: .
v_call: TRBV11-3

cdr3_nt: TGTGCCAGCAGTGACCCGGGACAGGCTGAAGGCTACACCTTC
cdr3_aa: CASSDPGQAEGYTF
j_call: TRBJ1-2
cdr3_length: 14
d_call: TRBD1
clone_size: .
v_call: TRBV6-1

cdr3_nt: TGTGCCAGCAGCTTGAGGGGGTTGGAGAGCAATCAGCCCCAGCATTTT
cdr3_aa: CASSLRGLESNQPQHF
j_call: TRBJ1-5
cdr3_length: 16
d_call: .
clone_size: .
v_call: TRBV5-6

cdr3_nt: TGCGCCAGCAGGAGACTAGAGACTACGGGGGAGCTGTTTTTT
cdr3_aa: CASRRLETTGELFF
j_call: TRBJ2-2
cdr3_length: 14
d_call: .
clone_size: .
v_call: TRBV5-1

cdr3_nt: TGTGCCAGCAGCAAAGCTAGGGTGGGACAGGGGCCCTACGAGCAGTACTTC
cdr3_aa: CASSKARVGQGPYEQYF
j_call: TRBJ2-7
cdr3_length: 17
d_call: .
clone_size: .
v_call: TRBV21-1

cdr3_nt: TGTGCCAGCCCCACTAGCCCCCAAGAGACCCAGTACTTC
cdr3_aa: CASPTSPQETQYF
j_call: TRBJ2-5
cdr3_length: 13
d_call: .
clone_size: .
v_call: TRBV9

cdr3_nt: TGTGCCAGCAGTACTACACGAGGAAGGAATCAGCCCCAGCATTTT
cdr3_aa: CASSTTRGRNQPQHF
j_call: TRBJ1-5
cdr3_length: 15
d_call: .
clone_size: .
v_call: TRBV27

cdr3_nt: TGCGCCAGCACCGCAGGGGTTCGCTACGAGCAGTACTTC
cdr3_aa: CASTAGVRYEQYF
j_call: TRBJ2-7
cdr3_length: 13
d_call: .
clone_size: .
v_call: TRBV10-1

cdr3_nt: TGTGCCAGCAGCTTTATCGACATTTCCTACGAGCAGTACTTC
cdr3_aa: CASSFIDISYEQYF
j_call: TRBJ2-7
cdr3_length: 14
d_call: .
clone_size: .
v_call: TRBV5-6

cdr3_nt: TGTGCCAGCTCACCACGAAAGGACATGAACACTGAAGCTTTCTTT
cdr3_aa: CASSPRKDMNTEAFF
j_call: TRBJ1-1
cdr3_length: 15
d_call: .
clone_size: .
v_call: TRBV18

cdr3_nt: TGTGCCAGCAGCTTCGGGGGTGAGGGCTATGGCTACACCTTC
cdr3_aa: CASSFGGEGYGYTF
j_call: TRBJ1-2
cdr3_length: 14
d_call: .
clone_size: .
v_call: TRBV7-2

cdr3_nt: TGTGCCAGCAGGGCGGTCTTCTCTGGAAACACCATATATTTT
cdr3_aa: CASRAVFSGNTIYF
j_call: TRBJ1-3
cdr3_length: 14
d_call: .
clone_size: .
v_call: TRBV2

cdr3_nt: TGTGCCTGGACGGCAGGGGCCCACTATGGCTACACCTTC
cdr3_aa: CAWTAGAHYGYTF
j_call: TRBJ1-2
cdr3_length: 13
d_call: .
clone_size: few
v_call: TRBV30

cdr3_nt: TGTGCCAGCAGTCGACTAGCGGGGCGGCCCTACGAGCAGTACTTC
cdr3_aa: CASSRLAGRPYEQYF
j_call: TRBJ2-7
cdr3_length: 15
d_call: TRBD2
clone_size: .
v_call: TRBV28

cdr3_nt: TGTGCCAGCAGTTTGGACAGGTATAATTCACCCCTCCACTTT
cdr3_aa: CASSLDRYNSPLHF
j_call: TRBJ1-6
cdr3_length: 14
d_call: TRBD1
clone_size: .
v_call: TRBV27

cdr3_nt: TGTGCCAGCAGTTTAGGGACAGGGAGCGGCTACACCTTC
cdr3_aa: CASSLGTGSGYTF
j_call: TRBJ1-2
cdr3_length: 13
d_call: TRBD1
clone_size: .
v_call: TRBV28

cdr3_nt: TGTGCCAGCTCGGCGGGACGGGGGATCTACGCAGATACGCAGTATTTT
cdr3_aa: CASSAGRGIYADTQYF
j_call: TRBJ2-3
cdr3_length: 16
d_call: .
clone_size: .
v_call: TRBV18

cdr3_nt: TGCGCCAGCAGCAGTGGACTAGCGCACACCTACAATGAGCAGTTCTTC
cdr3_aa: CASSSGLAHTYNEQFF
j_call: TRBJ2-1
cdr3_length: 16
d_call: TRBD2
clone_size: .
v_call: TRBV10-2

cdr3_nt: TGTGCCAGCAGTTACCGCGGAGGGGACGGGGAGCAGTACTTC
cdr3_aa: CASSYRGGDGEQYF
j_call: TRBJ2-7
cdr3_length: 14
d_call: .
clone_size: .
v_call: TRBV6-2/TRBV6-3

cdr3_nt: TGTGCCACCATGATGCGGGGACCCTCCTACAATGAGCAGTTCTTC
cdr3_aa: CATMMRGPSYNEQFF
j_call: TRBJ2-1
cdr3_length: 15
d_call: .
clone_size: .
v_call: TRBV15